This TCR beta chain derives from a study of blood T cell repertoires in COVID-19. Across the whole study: From T cells, B-cell-depleted T cells, or PBMCs came the material, which was cDNA or gDNA.

Using immunoSEQ multiplex PCR, the repertoire was profiled, and TCRdb retains in-frame clones only, with some absent. The data contain approximately 90,000 clones, more than 65% of them singletons. While infection was still active, Seattle patients were enrolled and then followed longitudinally. This TCR was sampled from a man in his 70s with COVID-19, enrolled during active disease. Sequenced: peripheral blood.

In nucleotides, the CDR3 is TGTGCCAGTAGTATGGGACTAGCGGGAGCCTACGAGCAGTACTTC. Amino acid sequence: CASSMGLAGAYEQYF. This chain uses TRBV19 with TRBJ2-7, with TRBD2 matching 14 bases. The CDR3 covers 15 residues. Per germline, CDR1 LNHDA and CDR2 SQIVND (reference sequence). V shed 3 bases, J shed 2 bases, and the junction held 0 bases outside the gene matches. The whole variable domain, filled in from reference TRBV19 and TRBJ2-7, reads DGGITQSPKYLFRKEGQNVTLSCEQNLNHDAMYWYRQDPGQGLRLIYYSQIVNDFQKGDIAEGYSVSREKKESFPLTVTSAQKNPTAFYLCASSMGLAGAYEQYFGPGTRLTVT.